The clone carrying this T cell receptor beta chain showed up just once. V was pared by 0 bases and J by 4 bases, with 4 bases of the junction left unmatched. Germline loops: CDR1 SGHNT, CDR2 YYREEE (reference sequence). The CDR3 totals 15 residues. The protocol was immunoSEQ multiplex PCR, while the TCRdb copy is restricted to in-frame clones and leaves out a portion. This sample has some 290,000 clones, with around 86% found just once. This sample was included in a study of blood T cell repertoires in COVID-19. Study in general: Nucleic acid was either cDNA or gDNA, and it came from T cells, B-cell-depleted T cells, or PBMCs.

The sequencing sample was made of peripheral blood. The V gene is TRBV5-4, the J gene TRBJ2-5; 9 nucleotides agree with TRBD1. This receptor was taken from a woman aged 55-69 years with active or convalescent COVID-19. In nucleotides, the CDR3 is TGTGCCAGCAGCTTGGAAACAGGGGGCCCAGAGACCCAGTACTTC. Translated: CASSLETGGPETQYF.